This entry lists 20 T cell receptor beta chains sequenced from one sample in a study of T cell changes during pregnancy in multiple sclerosis. Profiled with immunoSEQ multiplex PCR; TCRdb holds only in-frame clones, not every one. The sample holds about 40,000 clones, around 94% seen once. The input for sequencing was peripheral blood, taken in the third trimester of pregnancy. Receptor source: a female donor with multiple sclerosis, enrolled in a pregnancy study.

The rearrangement links TRBV4-2 to TRBJ2-2, with a weak D call TRBD2 (5 bases). Looked up from germline, CDR1 is LGHNA and CDR2 is YNFKEQ. CDR3 length: 14 residues. V shed 7 bases and J shed 10 bases, with 19 bases lying between them. CDR3 loop: CASMKARSGEELFF. Written as DNA, the CDR3 is TGTGCCAGCATGAAGGCAAGGAGCGGCGAGGAGCTGTTTTTT.

Only one count was recorded for this clone. This chain links TRBV30 with TRBJ1-5; TRBD1 aligns across 7 bases. CDR1 is GTSNPN and CDR2 is SVGIG in the germline V gene (reference sequence). V trimming: 3 bases; J trimming: 4 bases; junction bases outside the gene matches: 6. The CDR3 has 14 amino acids. The CDR3 nucleotides are TGTGCCTGGAGAGAACAGGGGAAGAATCAGCCCCAGCATTTT. The encoded protein is CAWREQGKNQPQHF.

The rearrangement links TRBV4-3 to TRBJ2-7; no clear D gene. The germline V and J ends were trimmed by 0 bases and 0 bases, with 6 bases remaining between them. The CDR3 loop spans 14 amino acids. CDR1 and CDR2 from the germline V gene are LGHNA and YSLEER. CDR3 protein: CASSQEADSYEQYF. The CDR3 coding sequence is TGCGCCAGCAGCCAAGAGGCGGACTCCTACGAGCAGTACTTC.

The chain employs TRBV27 and TRBJ2-5; 7 positions match TRBD2. Germline CDR1 MNHEY, CDR2 SMNVEV (reference sequence). CDR3 length: 15 residues. V dropped 6 bases and J dropped 2; count of bases not matched to a gene: 9. The CDR3 DNA is TGTGCCAGCAGCGCAACGGGGAGGGGACAAGAGACCCAGTACTTC. Protein: CASSATGRGQETQYF.

The gene calls are TRBV6-6 and TRBJ2-5; D unresolved. Trimming pared 7 bases from V and 0 bases from J, leaving 15 bases between. Germline CDR1 and CDR2: MNHNY and SVGAGI (reference sequence). CDR3 size: 15 residues. The DNA for the CDR3 is TGTGCCAGCATCCCACCGCCCCCGGACCAAGAGACCCAGTACTTC. The encoded protein is CASIPPPPDQETQYF.

This clone has just one count. V gene TRBV11-2 combines with J gene TRBJ1-2; 7 positions agree with TRBD1. Trimming removed 1 base from V and 7 bases from J; junction bases left unmatched: 9. CDR3 length equals 15 residues. CDR1 and CDR2 from the germline V gene are SGHAT and FQNNGV. DNA for the CDR3: TGTGCCAGCAGCTTAGGAGGGCAGGGGGGTTTTGGCTACACCTTC. Protein product: CASSLGGQGGFGYTF. Based on the CDR3 plus reference TRBV11-2 and TRBJ1-2, the full variable domain is EAGVAQSPRYKIIEKRQSVAFWCNPISGHATLYWYQQILGQGPKLLIQFQNNGVVDDSQLPKDRFSAERLKGVDSTLKIQPAKLEDSAVYLCASSLGGQGGFGYTFGSGTRLTVV.

The V and J genes are TRBV5-4 and TRBJ1-1; 10 bases line up with TRBD1. CDR3 size: 17 residues. The junction had 8 bases not matched to a gene; V was cut back by 2 bases and J by 1 base. The germline V gene encodes CDR1 SGHNT and CDR2 YYREEE (reference sequence). Here the CDR3 DNA reads TGTGCCAGCAGCTTTTTGCGACAGGGGGCAGGGAACACTGAAGCTTTCTTT. The encoded protein is CASSFLRQGAGNTEAFF.

J is TRBJ2-7 and V is TRBV15, with 8 positions matching TRBD1. The V segment lost 0 bases and the J segment 3 bases; nucleotides outside the gene matches: 16. The CDR3 contains 19 residues. Per germline, CDR1 LNHNV and CDR2 YYDKDF (reference sequence). CDR3 protein: CATSRDLGGFGQGNYEQYF. The CDR3 nucleotides are TGTGCCACCAGCAGAGATTTGGGGGGATTCGGACAGGGAAACTACGAGCAGTACTTC.

V and J are TRBV18 and TRBJ2-3, with D unclear. There are 13 residues in the CDR3. The V and J ends lost 6 bases and 6 bases respectively, with 13 bases between them. Germline CDR1 KGHSH, CDR2 LQKENI. The CDR3 loop is CASSDTHEDTQYF. The CDR3 nucleotides are TGTGCCAGCTCCGACACTCACGAGGATACGCAGTATTTT.

The rearrangement links TRBV7-8 to TRBJ1-2; D might be TRBD1 (5 bases). The V and J ends lost 5 bases and 2 bases respectively, with 21 bases between them. Germline V gives CDR1 SGHVS, CDR2 FQNEAQ. There are 17 residues in the CDR3. CDR3 amino acids: CASSPHRGGRANYGYTF. For the CDR3, the DNA is TGTGCCAGCAGCCCACACCGAGGCGGCAGGGCAAACTATGGCTACACCTTC.

The chain employs TRBV29-1 and TRBJ2-3, with D tentatively TRBD2 (6 bases). The germline V and J ends were trimmed by 6 bases and 0 bases, with 16 bases remaining between them. The CDR3 consists of 15 residues. The germline V gene encodes CDR1 SQVTM and CDR2 ANQGSEA. The CDR3 DNA reads as TGCAGCGTAATGGGGGGTTCAGATAGCACAGATACGCAGTATTTT. Its protein is CSVMGGSDSTDTQYF.

The chain joins TRBV19 to TRBJ1-1, with TRBD1 identical over 9 bases. CDR1 and CDR2 from the germline V gene are LNHDA and SQIVND (reference sequence). V was pared by 5 bases and J by 3 bases, with 7 bases of the junction left unmatched. There are 15 residues in the CDR3. DNA of the CDR3: TGTGCCAGTAGTGTCGACAGGGGGGTTGACACTGAAGCTTTCTTT. It translates to CASSVDRGVDTEAFF.

The J gene is TRBJ2-1, the V gene TRBV4-2; the match to TRBD2 covers 11 bases. J gave up 12 bases and V 4 bases, and 14 bases lay outside the gene matches. Germline CDR1 LGHNA, CDR2 YNFKEQ. This CDR3 region has 16 residues. Written as DNA, the CDR3 is TGTGCCAGCAGCCCCTTAATGGGACTAGCGGAGGGCGGGCAGTTCTTC. This encodes CASSPLMGLAEGGQFF.

This rearrangement joins TRBV6-1 to TRBJ2-7, with 11 bases identical to TRBD1. The CDR3 loop spans 15 amino acids. After removal of 3 bases from V and 0 bases from J, the junction contained 1 base not matched to a gene. Germline-derived CDR1 and CDR2 are MNHNS and SASEGT. This CDR3 reads CASSDGQGASYEQYF. CDR3 coding DNA: TGTGCCAGCAGTGACGGACAGGGGGCCTCCTACGAGCAGTACTTC.

The chain carries TRBV29-1 and TRBJ2-3; perhaps TRBD2 as D (6 bases). The germline gives CDR1 SQVTM, CDR2 ANQGSEA. The CDR3 is made up of 16 amino acids. The V and J ends lost 0 bases and 0 bases respectively, with 13 bases between them. Written as DNA, the CDR3 is TGCAGCGTTGAAGATCGGCTAGCGAGAAGCACAGATACGCAGTATTTT. As protein: CSVEDRLARSTDTQYF.

The V call is TRBV7-2, the J call TRBJ2-5, with a tentative D call TRBD2 (7 bases). The CDR3 loop spans 13 amino acids. The germline CDR1 and CDR2 sequences are SGHTA and FQGNSA. Trimming cost V 6 bases and J 5 bases, with 13 bases left between them. The DNA of the CDR3 is TGTGCCAGCAGTCACGGGGGGCCGGAGACCCAGTACTTC. As protein: CASSHGGPETQYF.

The chain recombines TRBV29-1 with TRBJ2-7; D might be TRBD2 (6 bases). CDR1 and CDR2 from the germline V gene are SQVTM and ANQGSEA. Trimming cost V 6 bases and J 5 bases, with 17 bases left between them. The CDR3 covers 13 residues. DNA of the CDR3: TGCAGCGTGGAGCTGGGGACTTTCCACGAGCAGTACTTC. Residues: CSVELGTFHEQYF.

The chain carries TRBV18 and TRBJ2-2; 8 positions match TRBD1. After removal of 1 base from V and 1 base from J, the junction contained 8 bases not matched to a gene. This CDR3 is 18 amino acids long. The V gene's germline CDR1 is KGHSH and CDR2 LQKENI. CDR3 DNA sequence: TGTGCCAGCTCACCACGGACAGGGAGCGATTGGAACACCGGGGAGCTGTTTTTT. Translation: CASSPRTGSDWNTGELFF.

This clone was recorded a few times. This chain links TRBV4-1 with TRBJ2-3, with D possibly TRBD2 on 6 matching bases. The CDR3 length is 15 residues. V was pared by 0 bases and J by 6 bases, with 13 bases between. The germline gives CDR1 MGHRA, CDR2 YSYEKL. This chain's CDR3 is CASSQDIGSTDTQYF. Written as DNA, the CDR3 is TGCGCCAGCAGCCAAGATATCGGGAGTACTGATACGCAGTATTTT.

The count of this clone is one. The rearrangement links TRBV29-1 to TRBJ2-3, with D possibly matching TRBD2 (6 bases). V was pared by 3 bases and J by 5 bases, with 9 bases between. The CDR3 loop spans 12 amino acids. Germline CDR1 reads SQVTM; CDR2 reads ANQGSEA. The DNA for the CDR3 is TGCAGCGTTGAGATGGGGGGAGATACGCAGTATTTT. This codes for CSVEMGGDTQYF.